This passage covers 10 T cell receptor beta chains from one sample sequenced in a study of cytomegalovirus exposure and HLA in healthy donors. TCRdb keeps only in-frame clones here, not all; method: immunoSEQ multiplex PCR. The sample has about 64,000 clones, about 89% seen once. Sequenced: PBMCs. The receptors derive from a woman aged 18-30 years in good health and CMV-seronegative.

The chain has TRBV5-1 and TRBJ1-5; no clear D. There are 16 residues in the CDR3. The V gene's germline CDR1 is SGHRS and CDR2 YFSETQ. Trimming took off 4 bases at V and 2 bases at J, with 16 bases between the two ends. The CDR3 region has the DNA TGCGCCAGCAGCCTAGGGTCGACGGGAGGCAATCAGCCCCAGCATTTT. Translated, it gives CASSLGSTGGNQPQHF. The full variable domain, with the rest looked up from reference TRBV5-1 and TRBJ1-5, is KAGVTQTPRYLIKTRGQQVTLSCSPISGHRSVSWYQQTPGQGLQFLFEYFSETQRNKGNFPGRFSGRQFSNSRSEMNVSTLELGDSALYLCASSLGSTGGNQPQHFGDGTRLSIL.

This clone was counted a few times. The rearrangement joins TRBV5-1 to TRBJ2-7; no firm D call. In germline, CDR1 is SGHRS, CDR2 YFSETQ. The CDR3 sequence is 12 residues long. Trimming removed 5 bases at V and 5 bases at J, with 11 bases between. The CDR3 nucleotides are TGCGCCAGCAGTTCGGATAGCCACGAGCAGTACTTC. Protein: CASSSDSHEQYF.

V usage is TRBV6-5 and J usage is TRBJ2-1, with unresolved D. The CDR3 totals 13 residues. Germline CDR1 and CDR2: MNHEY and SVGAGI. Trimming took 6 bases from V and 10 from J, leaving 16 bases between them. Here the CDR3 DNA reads TGTGCCAGCAGCCCCGGTCTCCCTCGGGAGCAGTTCTTC. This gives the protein CASSPGLPREQFF.

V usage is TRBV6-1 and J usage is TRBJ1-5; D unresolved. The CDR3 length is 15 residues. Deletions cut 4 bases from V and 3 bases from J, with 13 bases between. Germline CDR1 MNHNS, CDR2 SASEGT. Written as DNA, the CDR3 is TGTGCCAGCAGTGTCCCCACACAGCCCAATCAGCCCCAGCATTTT. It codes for CASSVPTQPNQPQHF.

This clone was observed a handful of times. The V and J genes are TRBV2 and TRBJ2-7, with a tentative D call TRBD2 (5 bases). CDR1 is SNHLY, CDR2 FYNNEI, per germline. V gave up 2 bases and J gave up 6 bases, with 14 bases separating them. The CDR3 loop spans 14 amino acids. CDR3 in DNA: TGTGCCAGCAGTGAAACGGACGGGGTAGGCGAGCAGTACTTC. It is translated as CASSETDGVGEQYF.

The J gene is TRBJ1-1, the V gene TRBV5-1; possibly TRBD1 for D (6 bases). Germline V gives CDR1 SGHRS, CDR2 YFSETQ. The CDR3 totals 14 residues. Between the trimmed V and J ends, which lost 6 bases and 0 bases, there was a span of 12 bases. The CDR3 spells CASTATGLNTEAFF. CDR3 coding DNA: TGCGCCAGCACTGCGACAGGCCTGAACACTGAAGCTTTCTTT.

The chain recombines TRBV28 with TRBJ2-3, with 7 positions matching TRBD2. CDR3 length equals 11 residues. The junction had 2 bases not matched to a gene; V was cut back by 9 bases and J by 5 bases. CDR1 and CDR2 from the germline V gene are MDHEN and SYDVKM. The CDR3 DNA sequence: TGTGCCAGTCCGGGGGGAGATACGCAGTATTTT. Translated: CASPGGDTQYF.

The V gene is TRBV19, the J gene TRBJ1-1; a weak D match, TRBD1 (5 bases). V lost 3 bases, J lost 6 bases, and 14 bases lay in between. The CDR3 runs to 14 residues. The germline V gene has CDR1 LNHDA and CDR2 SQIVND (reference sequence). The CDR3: CASSISLGGAEAFF. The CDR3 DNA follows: TGTGCCAGTAGTATTAGTCTCGGGGGGGCTGAAGCTTTCTTT.

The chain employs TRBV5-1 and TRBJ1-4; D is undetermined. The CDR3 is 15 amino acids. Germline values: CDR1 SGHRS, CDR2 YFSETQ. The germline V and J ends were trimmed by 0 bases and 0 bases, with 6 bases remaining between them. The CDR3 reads CASSLGGATNEKLFF. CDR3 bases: TGCGCCAGCAGCTTGGGGGGAGCAACTAATGAAAAACTGTTTTTT. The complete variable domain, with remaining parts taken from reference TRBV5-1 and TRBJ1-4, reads KAGVTQTPRYLIKTRGQQVTLSCSPISGHRSVSWYQQTPGQGLQFLFEYFSETQRNKGNFPGRFSGRQFSNSRSEMNVSTLELGDSALYLCASSLGGATNEKLFFGSGTQLSVL.

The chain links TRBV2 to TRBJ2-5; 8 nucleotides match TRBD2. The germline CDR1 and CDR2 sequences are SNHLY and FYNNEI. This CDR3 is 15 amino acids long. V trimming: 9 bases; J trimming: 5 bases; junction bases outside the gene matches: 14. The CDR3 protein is CASTIAAGVVETQYF. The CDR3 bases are TGTGCCAGTACTATAGCAGCGGGAGTCGTCGAGACCCAGTACTTC.